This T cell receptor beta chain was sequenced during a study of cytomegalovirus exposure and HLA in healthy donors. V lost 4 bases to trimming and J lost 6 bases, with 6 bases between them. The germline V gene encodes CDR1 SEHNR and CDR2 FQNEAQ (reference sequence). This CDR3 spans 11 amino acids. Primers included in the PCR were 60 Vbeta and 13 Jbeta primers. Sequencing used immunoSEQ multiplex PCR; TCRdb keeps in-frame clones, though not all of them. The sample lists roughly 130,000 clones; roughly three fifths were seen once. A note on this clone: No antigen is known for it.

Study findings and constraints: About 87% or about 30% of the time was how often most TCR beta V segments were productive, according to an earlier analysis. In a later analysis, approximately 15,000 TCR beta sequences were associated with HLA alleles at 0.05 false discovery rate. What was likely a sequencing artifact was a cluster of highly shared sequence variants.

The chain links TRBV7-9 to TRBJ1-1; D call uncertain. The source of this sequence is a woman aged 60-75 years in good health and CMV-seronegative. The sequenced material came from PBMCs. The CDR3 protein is CASSSRSEAFF. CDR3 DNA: TGTGCCAGCAGCTCACGGTCTGAAGCTTTCTTT. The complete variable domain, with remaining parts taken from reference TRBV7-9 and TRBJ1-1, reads DTGVSQNPRHKITKRGQNVTFRCDPISEHNRLYWYRQTLGQGPEFLTYFQNEAQLEKSRLLSDRFSAERPKGSFSTLEIQRTEQGDSAMYLCASSSRSEAFFGQGTRLTVV.